Sequencing of this T cell receptor (beta chain) was carried out in a study of lymphopenia after photon versus proton radiotherapy (dated by TCRdb to about 2019). General notes on the study: The study compared the immunological effects of photon versus proton radiation therapy in patients with gastrointestinal tumors who developed high-grade lymphopenia. The roughly 18 patients in the cohort had gastrointestinal tumors, were treated with either photon or proton therapy, and subsequently developed lymphopenia. The goal of the study was to characterize the differences between the two radiation modalities in how they affect the immune system. Overall study results and their limits: During treatment, patients who received proton therapy stayed relatively stable, whereas patients who received photon therapy lost naive T cells and TCR diversity and gained effector/memory populations. After the lymphocyte count nadir, photon-treated repertoires showed oligoclonal expansion, especially of CD8+ Temra cells, which drove the drop in diversity. The authors looked at the survival association only in patients who died, and they framed better survival with proton therapy as a possibility rather than a demonstrated result. Across the cohort, an inverse correlation was found between a larger post-nadir drop in TCR diversity and overall survival time among patients who died.

Concerning this clone itself: No cognate antigen has been identified for it. Base qualities were left out, and no much larger clone turns up one base away.

The protocol used for the library was the immunoSEQ multiplex PCR assay. T cell repertoires were profiled by deep sequencing of rearranged TCR beta loci, alongside multiparametric flow cytometry. TCRdb took this table from immuneACCESS and kept in-frame rearrangements with V and J called. Such tables lack part of the clones; where checked against another copy, unresolved V genes explain under half of the gap, and the rest is unexplained. Present in this sample are tens of thousands of clones, roughly 89% of which were seen just once. Jointly, the top ten make up 8.5% to 14% of the sample. Material: peripheral blood, obtained from a patient treated with proton-based radiotherapy. The clonotype comes from an elderly man with esophageal cancer.

The base sequence is TGCGCCAGCAGCTTCCTGGGACTAGCGGGATACGAGCAGTACTTC. Its protein is CASSFLGLAGYEQYF. The chain links TRBV5-1 with TRBJ2-7; 13 bases in the middle match TRBD2. Compared with germline, V lacks 2 bases and J lacks 4 bases; bases without a gene match: 3. Reading from cysteine to phenylalanine, the CDR3 counts 15 amino acids. The only DNA kept is the CDR3, 45 bases in frame from the first base. Taken from the germline V gene, the CDR1 and CDR2 loops are SGHRS and YFSETQ.